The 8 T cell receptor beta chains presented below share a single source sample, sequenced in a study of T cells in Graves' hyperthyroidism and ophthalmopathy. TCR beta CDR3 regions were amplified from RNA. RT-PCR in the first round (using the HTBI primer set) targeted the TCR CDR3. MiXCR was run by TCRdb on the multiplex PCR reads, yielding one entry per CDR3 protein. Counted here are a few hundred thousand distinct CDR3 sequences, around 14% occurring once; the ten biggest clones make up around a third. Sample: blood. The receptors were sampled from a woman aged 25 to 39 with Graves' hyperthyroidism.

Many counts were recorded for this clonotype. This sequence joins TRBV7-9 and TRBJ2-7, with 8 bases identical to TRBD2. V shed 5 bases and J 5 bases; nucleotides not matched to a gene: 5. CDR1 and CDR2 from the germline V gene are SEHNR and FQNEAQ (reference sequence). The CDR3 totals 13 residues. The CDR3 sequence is CASSLISGDEQYF. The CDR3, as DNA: TGTGCCAGCAGCCTAATTAGCGGGGACGAGCAGTACTTC.

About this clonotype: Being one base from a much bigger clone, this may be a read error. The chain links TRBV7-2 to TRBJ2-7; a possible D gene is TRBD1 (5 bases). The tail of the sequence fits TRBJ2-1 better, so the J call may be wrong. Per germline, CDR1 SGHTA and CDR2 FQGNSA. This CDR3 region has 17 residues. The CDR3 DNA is TGTGCCAGCAGCTCGAGCCTGACAGCTCTGATTTCCTACGAGCAGTTCTTC. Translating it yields CASSSSLTALISYEQFF.

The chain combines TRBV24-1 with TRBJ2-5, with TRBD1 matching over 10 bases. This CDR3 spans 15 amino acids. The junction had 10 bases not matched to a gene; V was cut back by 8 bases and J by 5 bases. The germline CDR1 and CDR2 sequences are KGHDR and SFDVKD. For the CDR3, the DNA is TGTGCCACCACTACCGGGACAGGGGATGGCGAGACCCAGTACTTC. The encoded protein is CATTTGTGDGETQYF.

CDR3 DNA: TGTGCCAGCAGCCAGACTAGCGGGGTCAAGAGGGCATACGAGCAGTACTTC. This translates into CASSQTSGVKRAYEQYF. J is TRBJ2-7 and V is TRBV14; TRBD2 matches 11 bases. The CDR3 contains 17 residues. V lost 3 bases to trimming and J lost 4 bases; unmatched junction nucleotides: 11. From germline, CDR1 is SGHDN and CDR2 FVKESK. The complete variable domain, with remaining parts taken from reference TRBV14 and TRBJ2-7, reads EAGVTQFPSHSVIEKGQTVTLRCDPISGHDNLYWYRRVMGKEIKFLLHFVKESKQDESGMPNNRFLAERTGGTYSTLKVQPAELEDSGVYFCASSQTSGVKRAYEQYFGPGTRLTVT.

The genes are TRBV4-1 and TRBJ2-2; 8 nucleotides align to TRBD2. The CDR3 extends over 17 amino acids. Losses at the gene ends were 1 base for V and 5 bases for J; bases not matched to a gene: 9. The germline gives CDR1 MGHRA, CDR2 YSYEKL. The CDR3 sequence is CASSQGQGGRITGELFF. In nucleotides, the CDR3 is TGCGCCAGCAGCCAAGGCCAAGGCGGGAGGATAACCGGGGAGCTGTTTTTT.

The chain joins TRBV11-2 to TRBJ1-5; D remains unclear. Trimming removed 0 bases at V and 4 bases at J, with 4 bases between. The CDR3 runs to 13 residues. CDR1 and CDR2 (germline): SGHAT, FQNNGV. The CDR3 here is CASSLEQNQPQHF. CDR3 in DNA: TGTGCCAGCAGCTTAGAACAGAATCAGCCCCAGCATTTT.

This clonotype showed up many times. The CDR3 DNA reads TGCGCCAGCCTAGGGGGCGTTCAGTGGGCCTACAATGAGCAGTTCTTC. Encoded protein: CASLGGVQWAYNEQFF. This chain joins TRBV5-1 and TRBJ2-1; 7 bases map to TRBD1. CDR1 and CDR2 (germline): SGHRS, YFSETQ. CDR3 length: 16 amino acids. With V trimmed by 7 bases and J by 2 bases, 12 bases remained unmatched.

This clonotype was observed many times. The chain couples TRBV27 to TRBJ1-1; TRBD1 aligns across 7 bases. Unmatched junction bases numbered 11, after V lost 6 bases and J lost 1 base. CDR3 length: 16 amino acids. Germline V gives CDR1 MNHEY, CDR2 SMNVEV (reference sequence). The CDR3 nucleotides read TGTGCCAGCAGAGGTAGAAGGGGGCAGCGGAACACTGAAGCTTTCTTT. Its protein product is CASRGRRGQRNTEAFF.